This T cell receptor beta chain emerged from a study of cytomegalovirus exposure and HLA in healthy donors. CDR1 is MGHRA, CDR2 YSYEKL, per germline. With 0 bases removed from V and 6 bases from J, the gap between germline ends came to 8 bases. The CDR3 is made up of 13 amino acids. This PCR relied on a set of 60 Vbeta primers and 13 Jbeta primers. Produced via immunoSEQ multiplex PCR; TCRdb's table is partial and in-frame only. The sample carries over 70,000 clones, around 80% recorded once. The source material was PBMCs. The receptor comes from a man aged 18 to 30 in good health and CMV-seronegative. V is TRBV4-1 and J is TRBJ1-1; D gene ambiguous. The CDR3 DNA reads TGCGCCAGCAGCCAAGAGGCACGGGCTGAAGCTTTCTTT. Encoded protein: CASSQEARAEAFF.